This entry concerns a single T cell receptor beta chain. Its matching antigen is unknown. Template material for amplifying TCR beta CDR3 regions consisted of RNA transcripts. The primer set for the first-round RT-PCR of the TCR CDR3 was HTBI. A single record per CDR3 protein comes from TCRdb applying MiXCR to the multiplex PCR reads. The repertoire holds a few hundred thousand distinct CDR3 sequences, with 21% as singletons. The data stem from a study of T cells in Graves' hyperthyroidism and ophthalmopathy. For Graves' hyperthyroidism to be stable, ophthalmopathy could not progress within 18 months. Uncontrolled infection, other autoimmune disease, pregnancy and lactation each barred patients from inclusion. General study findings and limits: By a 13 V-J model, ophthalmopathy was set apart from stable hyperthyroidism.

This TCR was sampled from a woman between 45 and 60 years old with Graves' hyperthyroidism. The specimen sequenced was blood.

Here the CDR3 reads CASRGQGTVEKLFF. The CDR3 DNA follows: TGTGCCAGCAGGGGACAGGGGACGGTTGAAAAACTGTTTTTT. The V gene is TRBV6-1, the J gene TRBJ1-4; 10 nucleotides line up with TRBD1. Germline assignment: CDR1 MNHNS and CDR2 SASEGT. J gave up 7 bases and V 6 bases, and 5 bases lay outside the gene matches. This CDR3 is 14 amino acids long.